This T cell receptor beta chain was identified during a study of regulatory T cells in long-lasting Graves disease. Whole-study context: Graves' patients (newly diagnosed) had been on antithyroid drugs under 3 months.

With respect to this clonotype: A read error may explain this, as a much larger clone is one base away.

CDR3 length: 12 amino acids. The V gene's germline CDR1 is GTSNPN and CDR2 SVGIG (reference sequence). Time point noted: newly diagnosed GD, antithyroid drugs for less than 3 months. PBMC-derived RNA was used for the TCR library. For TCR beta, libraries came from iRepertoire HTBI primers and Arm-PCR of CDR3 regions. TCRdb used MiXCR to reprocess the multiplex PCR reads, holding one entry per CDR3 protein. Of 450,000 to 500,000 distinct CDR3 sequences listed, about 16% were seen once; the top ten hold 10% to 15%. These data are also associated with another study on T cells in Graves' hyperthyroidism and ophthalmopathy. That source notes: Participants, patients aged 18 to 65, had newly diagnosed hyperthyroidism with a duration under 2 months.

The sample here was peripheral blood mononuclear cells (PBMCs), taken at new diagnosis, from a patient treated with antithyroid drugs. The gene calls are TRBV30 and TRBJ2-1, with D uncertain. This receptor was identified in a man aged 40-49 years with Graves disease. CDR3 region: CAWTRLVNEQSF. Here the CDR3 DNA reads TGTGCCTGGACCCGACTCGTCAATGAGCAGTCCTTC.